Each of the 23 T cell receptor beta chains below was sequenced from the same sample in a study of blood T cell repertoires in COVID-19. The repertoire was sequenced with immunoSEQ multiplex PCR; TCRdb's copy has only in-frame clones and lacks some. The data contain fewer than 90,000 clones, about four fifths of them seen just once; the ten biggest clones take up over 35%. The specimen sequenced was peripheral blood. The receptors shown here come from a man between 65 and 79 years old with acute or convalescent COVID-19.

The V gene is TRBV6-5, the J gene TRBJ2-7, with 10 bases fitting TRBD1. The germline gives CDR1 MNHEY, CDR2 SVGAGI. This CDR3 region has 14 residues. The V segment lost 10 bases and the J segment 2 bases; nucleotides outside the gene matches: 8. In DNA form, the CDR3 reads TGTGCCACCTTTGACAGGGGGCGGGCCTACGAGCAGTACTTC. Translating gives CATFDRGRAYEQYF.

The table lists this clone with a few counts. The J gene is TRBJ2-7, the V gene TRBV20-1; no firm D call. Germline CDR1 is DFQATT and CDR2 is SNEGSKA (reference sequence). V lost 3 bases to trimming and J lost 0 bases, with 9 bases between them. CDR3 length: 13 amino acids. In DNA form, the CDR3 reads TGCAGTGCTAGTGAGCCCAGCTCCTACGAGCAGTACTTC. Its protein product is CSASEPSSYEQYF.

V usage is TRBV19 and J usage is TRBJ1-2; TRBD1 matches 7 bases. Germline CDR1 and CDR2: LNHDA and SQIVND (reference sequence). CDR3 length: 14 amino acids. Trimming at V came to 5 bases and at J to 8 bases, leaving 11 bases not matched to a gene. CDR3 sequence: CASSPAGGFYGYTF. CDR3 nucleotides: TGTGCCAGTAGTCCGGCAGGGGGGTTCTACGGCTACACCTTC.

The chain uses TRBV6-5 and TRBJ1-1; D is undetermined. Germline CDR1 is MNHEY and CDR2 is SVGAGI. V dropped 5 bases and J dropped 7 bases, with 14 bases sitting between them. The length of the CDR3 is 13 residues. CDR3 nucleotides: TGTGCCAGCAGTAGCAGGTTAGAGGGTGAAGCTTTCTTT. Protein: CASSSRLEGEAFF.

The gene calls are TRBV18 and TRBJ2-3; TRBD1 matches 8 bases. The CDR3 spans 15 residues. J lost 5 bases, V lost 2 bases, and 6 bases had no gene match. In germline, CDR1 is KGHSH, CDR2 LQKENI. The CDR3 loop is CASSPGGQGRDTQYF. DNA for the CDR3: TGTGCCAGCTCACCAGGAGGACAGGGCAGAGATACGCAGTATTTT.

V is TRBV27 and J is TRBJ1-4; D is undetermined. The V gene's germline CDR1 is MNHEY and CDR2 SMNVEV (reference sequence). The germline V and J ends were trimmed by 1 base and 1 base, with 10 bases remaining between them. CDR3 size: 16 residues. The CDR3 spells CASSLFPGVTNEKLFF. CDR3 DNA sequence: TGTGCCAGCAGTTTATTCCCGGGTGTAACTAATGAAAAACTGTTTTTT. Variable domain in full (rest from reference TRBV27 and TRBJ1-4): EAQVTQNPRYLITVTGKKLTVTCSQNMNHEYMSWYRQDPGLGLRQIYYSMNVEVTDKGDVPEGYKVSRKEKRNFPLILESPSPNQTSLYFCASSLFPGVTNEKLFFGSGTQLSVL.

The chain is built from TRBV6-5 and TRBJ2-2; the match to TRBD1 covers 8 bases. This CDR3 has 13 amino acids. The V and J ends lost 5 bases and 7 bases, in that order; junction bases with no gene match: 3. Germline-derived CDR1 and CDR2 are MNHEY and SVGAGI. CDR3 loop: CASSRQGNGELFF. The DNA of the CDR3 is TGTGCCAGCAGTAGACAGGGGAACGGGGAGCTGTTTTTT.

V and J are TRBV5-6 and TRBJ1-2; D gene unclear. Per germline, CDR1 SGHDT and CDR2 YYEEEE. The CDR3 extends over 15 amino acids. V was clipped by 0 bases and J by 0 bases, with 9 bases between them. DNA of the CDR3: TGTGCCAGCAGCTTGGATGTGACTACTAACTATGGCTACACCTTC. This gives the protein CASSLDVTTNYGYTF.

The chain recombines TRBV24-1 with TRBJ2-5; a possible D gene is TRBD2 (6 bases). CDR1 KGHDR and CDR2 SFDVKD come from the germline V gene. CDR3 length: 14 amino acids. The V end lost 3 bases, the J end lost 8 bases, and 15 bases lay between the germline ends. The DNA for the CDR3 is TGTGCCACCAGTGATCCGGGGGACCTGTCCACCCAGTACTTC. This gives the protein CATSDPGDLSTQYF.

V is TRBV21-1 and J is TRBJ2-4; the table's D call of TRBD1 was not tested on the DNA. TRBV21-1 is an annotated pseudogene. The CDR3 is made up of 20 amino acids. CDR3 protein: CASSKGAGTNQELAKNIQYF. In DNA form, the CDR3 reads TGTGCCAGCAGCAAAGGGGCCGGGACAAACCAAGAATTAGCCAAAAACATTCAGTACTTC.

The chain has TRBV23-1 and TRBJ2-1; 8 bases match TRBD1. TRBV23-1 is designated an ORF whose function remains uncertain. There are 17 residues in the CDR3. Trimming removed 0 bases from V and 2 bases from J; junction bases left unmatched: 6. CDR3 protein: CASSQSPDREAYNEQFF. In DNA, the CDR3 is TGCGCCAGCAGTCAATCCCCGGACAGGGAGGCCTACAATGAGCAGTTCTTC.

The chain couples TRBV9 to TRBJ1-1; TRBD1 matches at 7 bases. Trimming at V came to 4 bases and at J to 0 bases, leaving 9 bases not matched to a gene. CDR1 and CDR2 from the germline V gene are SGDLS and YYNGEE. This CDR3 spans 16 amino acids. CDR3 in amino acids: CASSPKDRPMNTEAFF. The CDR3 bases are TGTGCCAGCAGCCCGAAGGACAGGCCCATGAACACTGAAGCTTTCTTT.

DNA for the CDR3: TGTGCCAGTAGTATAGACACAAACAGGGCTGGCTACACCTTC. Translation gives CASSIDTNRAGYTF. The chain is built from TRBV19 and TRBJ1-2; D perhaps matches TRBD1 (6 bases). This CDR3 region has 14 residues. V lost 0 bases to trimming and J lost 7 bases, with 12 bases between them. Germline CDR1 is LNHDA and CDR2 is SQIVND (reference sequence).

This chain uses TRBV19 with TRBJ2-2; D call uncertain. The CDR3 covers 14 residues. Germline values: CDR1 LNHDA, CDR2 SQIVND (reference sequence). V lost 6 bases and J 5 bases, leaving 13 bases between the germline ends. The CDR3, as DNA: TGTGCCAGTAGGCTAAATCGCGGTACCGGGGAGCTGTTTTTT. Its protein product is CASRLNRGTGELFF.

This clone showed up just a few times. DNA of the CDR3: TGTGCCAGCAGTTTAATCGACAAGGCAGGGGGCTACACCTTC. Its translation: CASSLIDKAGGYTF. The chain combines TRBV28 with TRBJ1-2; maybe TRBD1 (5 bases). The germline V gene encodes CDR1 MDHEN and CDR2 SYDVKM. With 2 bases removed from V and 8 bases from J, the gap between germline ends came to 15 bases. The CDR3 loop spans 14 amino acids.

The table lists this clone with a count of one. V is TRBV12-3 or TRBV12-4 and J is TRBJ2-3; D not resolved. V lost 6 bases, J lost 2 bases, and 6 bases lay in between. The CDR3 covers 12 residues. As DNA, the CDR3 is TGTGCCAGCAGATCCAACACAGATACGCAGTATTTT. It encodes CASRSNTDTQYF.

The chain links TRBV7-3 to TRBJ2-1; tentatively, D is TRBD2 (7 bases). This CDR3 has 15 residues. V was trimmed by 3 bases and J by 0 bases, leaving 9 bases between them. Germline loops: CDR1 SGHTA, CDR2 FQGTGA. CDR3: CASSLAGASYNEQFF. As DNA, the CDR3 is TGTGCCAGCAGCTTGGCGGGGGCCTCCTACAATGAGCAGTTCTTC.

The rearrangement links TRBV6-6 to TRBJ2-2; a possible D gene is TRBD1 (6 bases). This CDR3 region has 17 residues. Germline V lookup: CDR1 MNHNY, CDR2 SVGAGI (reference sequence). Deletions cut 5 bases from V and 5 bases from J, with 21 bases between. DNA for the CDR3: TGTGCCAGCAGTCCCTTTTCTGGGGGCATAAATACCGGGGAGCTGTTTTTT. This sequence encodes CASSPFSGGINTGELFF.

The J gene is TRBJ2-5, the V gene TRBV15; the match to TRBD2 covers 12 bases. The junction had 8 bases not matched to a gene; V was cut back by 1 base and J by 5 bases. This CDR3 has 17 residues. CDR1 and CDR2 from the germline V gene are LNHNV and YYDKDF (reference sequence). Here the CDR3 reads CATSRALLAGGRETQYF. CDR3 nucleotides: TGTGCCACCAGCAGAGCACTTCTAGCGGGAGGGCGCGAGACCCAGTACTTC.

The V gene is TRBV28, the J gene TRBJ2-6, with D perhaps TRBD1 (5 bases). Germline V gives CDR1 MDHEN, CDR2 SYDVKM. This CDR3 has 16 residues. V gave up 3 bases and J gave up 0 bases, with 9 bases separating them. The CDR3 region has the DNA TGTGCCAGCAGTTTGGCCGACAGCTCTGGGGCCAACGTCCTGACTTTC. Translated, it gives CASSLADSSGANVLTF. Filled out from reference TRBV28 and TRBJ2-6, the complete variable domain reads DVKVTQSSRYLVKRTGEKVFLECVQDMDHENMFWYRQDPGLGLRLIYFSYDVKMKEKGDIPEGYSVSREKKERFSLILESASTNQTSMYLCASSLADSSGANVLTFGAGSRLTVL.

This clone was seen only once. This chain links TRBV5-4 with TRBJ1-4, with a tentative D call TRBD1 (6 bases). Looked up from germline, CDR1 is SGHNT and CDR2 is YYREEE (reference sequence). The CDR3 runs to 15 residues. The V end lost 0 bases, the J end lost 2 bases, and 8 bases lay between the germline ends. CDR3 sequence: CASSLGGPTNEKLFF. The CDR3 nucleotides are TGTGCCAGCAGCTTGGGGGGGCCCACTAATGAAAAACTGTTTTTT.

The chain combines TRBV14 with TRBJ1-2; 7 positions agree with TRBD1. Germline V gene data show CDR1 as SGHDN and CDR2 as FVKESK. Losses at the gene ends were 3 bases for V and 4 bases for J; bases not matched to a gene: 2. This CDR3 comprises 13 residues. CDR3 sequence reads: CASSHRDSYGYTF. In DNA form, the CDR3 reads TGTGCCAGCAGCCACCGGGACAGCTATGGCTACACCTTC. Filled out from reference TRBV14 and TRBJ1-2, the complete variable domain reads EAGVTQFPSHSVIEKGQTVTLRCDPISGHDNLYWYRRVMGKEIKFLLHFVKESKQDESGMPNNRFLAERTGGTYSTLKVQPAELEDSGVYFCASSHRDSYGYTFGSGTRLTVV.

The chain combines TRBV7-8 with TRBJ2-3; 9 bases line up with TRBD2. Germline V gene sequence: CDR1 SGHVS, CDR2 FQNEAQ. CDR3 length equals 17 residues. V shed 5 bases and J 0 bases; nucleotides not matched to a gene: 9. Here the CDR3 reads CASSLRLAAFSTDTQYF. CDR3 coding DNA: TGTGCCAGCAGCCTCCGACTAGCGGCCTTTAGCACAGATACGCAGTATTTT.